Below are 30 T cell receptor beta chains sequenced from a single sample in a study of T cell responses to AZD1222 COVID-19 vaccine. TCRdb's table, derived via immunoSEQ multiplex PCR, lists solely in-frame clones and lacks some. The data show 200,000 to 300,000 clones, 85% to 95% seen once. The sequencing used peripheral blood, collected on day 0 of AZD1222 vaccination. These receptors came from an adult in good health.

This chain connects TRBV4-2 to TRBJ2-2; D unclear. Looked up from germline, CDR1 is LGHNA and CDR2 is YNFKEQ. The ends were cut back, 3 bases at V and 2 bases at J, with 4 bases in the middle. The CDR3 length is 13 residues. CDR3 in DNA: TGTGCCAGCAGCCACCCTAACACCGGGGAGCTGTTTTTT. It yields the protein CASSHPNTGELFF.

CDR3 in amino acids: CASSAVAGVLDKNEQFF. CDR3 DNA sequence: TGTGCCAGCAGCGCTGTAGCGGGAGTCCTGGACAAGAATGAGCAGTTCTTC. V and J are TRBV27 and TRBJ2-1; 9 bases align to TRBD2. The CDR3 sequence is 17 residues long. The ends lost 6 bases at V and 7 bases at J; junction bases unmatched: 16. Germline V gene data show CDR1 as MNHEY and CDR2 as SMNVEV (reference sequence).

A single count supports this clone. This chain joins TRBV13 and TRBJ2-1; D unresolved. V was cut by 7 bases and J by 1 base, with 11 bases left in between. This CDR3 has 14 amino acids. CDR1 and CDR2 (germline): PRHDT, FYEKMQ (reference sequence). The CDR3 is CASTKRISYNEQFF. The CDR3 DNA sequence: TGTGCCAGCACAAAGCGAATATCCTACAATGAGCAGTTCTTC.

This chain joins TRBV3-1 (or the pseudogene TRBV3-2) and TRBJ2-1, with D uncertain. The CDR3 sequence is 13 residues long. Between the trimmed V and J ends, which lost 0 bases and 12 bases, there was a span of 12 bases. Germline-derived CDR1 and CDR2 are LGHDT and YNNKEL (reference sequence). The CDR3 bases are TGTGCCAGCAGCCAAGATTGGAAGACCGGGCAGTTCTTC. Its translation: CASSQDWKTGQFF.

The rearrangement uses TRBV11-2 and TRBJ1-1; no definite D call. Trimming stripped 2 bases from V and 2 bases from J, with 6 bases between. This CDR3 is 13 amino acids long. Per the germline V gene, CDR1 is SGHAT and CDR2 is FQNNGV. DNA for the CDR3: TGTGCCAGCAGCTTAATGGCTAACACTGAAGCTTTCTTT. Translation: CASSLMANTEAFF.

CDR3 protein: CASSSVDGANTGELFF. CDR3 DNA: TGTGCCAGCAGCTCGGTGGACGGCGCGAACACCGGGGAGCTGTTTTTT. V gene TRBV7-3 combines with J gene TRBJ2-2; D unclear. This CDR3 contains 16 residues. Germline V CDR1 and CDR2: SGHTA, FQGTGA. The V end was cut by 4 bases, the J end by 0 bases, with 12 bases between.

The genes are TRBV9 and TRBJ1-4, with a tentative D call TRBD1 (5 bases). The V end lost 4 bases, the J end lost 6 bases, and 19 bases lay between the germline ends. Germline V CDR1 and CDR2: SGDLS, YYNGEE. There are 16 residues in the CDR3. The CDR3 region has the DNA TGTGCCAGCAGCAAAAGGGGTACCCTTCCAGATGAAAAACTGTTTTTT. The encoded protein is CASSKRGTLPDEKLFF.

This chain links TRBV19 with TRBJ2-2; 10 nucleotides align to TRBD2. Germline trimming cut 5 bases from V and 3 bases from J; bases unmatched to any gene: 9. The CDR3 has 17 residues. Germline V gene data show CDR1 as LNHDA and CDR2 as SQIVND (reference sequence). CDR3 residues: CASSLAGVGKDTGELFF. The CDR3 DNA is TGTGCCAGTAGTCTAGCGGGAGTTGGCAAGGACACCGGGGAGCTGTTTTTT.

This clone was seen more than once but under ten times. V and J are TRBV9 and TRBJ1-3; D not certain. This CDR3 has 16 residues. CDR1 is SGDLS, CDR2 YYNGEE, per germline. V was shortened by 0 bases and J by 0 bases, with 10 bases between the two germline ends. The CDR3 region is CASSVEWRDSGNTIYF. CDR3 sequence (DNA): TGTGCCAGCAGCGTAGAATGGAGGGACTCTGGAAACACCATATATTTT.

V and J are TRBV4-1 and TRBJ1-5, with no clear D. Trimming cost V 3 bases and J 3 bases, with 12 bases left between them. The CDR3 is made up of 15 amino acids. CDR1 and CDR2 (germline): MGHRA, YSYEKL. The CDR3 reads CASSHPGRFNQPQHF. Here the CDR3 DNA reads TGCGCCAGCAGCCATCCGGGCCGGTTCAATCAGCCCCAGCATTTT.

The rearrangement joins TRBV10-3 to TRBJ1-4, with no clear D. V was clipped by 6 bases and J by 7 bases, with 12 bases between them. Germline V gives CDR1 ENHRY, CDR2 SYGVKD. CDR3 length equals 13 residues. The CDR3 loop is CAIREDITEKLFF. In DNA form, the CDR3 reads TGTGCCATCAGAGAAGATATTACTGAAAAACTGTTTTTT.

This chain connects TRBV5-1 to TRBJ1-2; 7 bases match TRBD1. V lost 4 bases and J lost 9; bases outside the gene matches: 15. Per germline, CDR1 SGHRS and CDR2 YFSETQ. CDR3 length: 15 amino acids. Here the CDR3 DNA reads TGCGCCAGCAGCCTCGGGACAGTGACGTCCTGGAGCTACACCTTC. Encoded protein: CASSLGTVTSWSYTF.

The chain carries TRBV4-2 and TRBJ1-2; D perhaps matches TRBD1 (5 bases). Germline V gives CDR1 LGHNA, CDR2 YNFKEQ. V was trimmed by 4 bases and J by 6 bases, leaving 15 bases between them. This CDR3 contains 14 residues. The CDR3 spells CASSPFRGVDGYTF. Written as DNA, the CDR3 is TGTGCCAGCAGCCCATTTCGGGGGGTTGATGGCTACACCTTC.

The chain recombines TRBV28 with TRBJ1-2, with D uncertain. This CDR3 contains 11 residues. The germline V gene has CDR1 MDHEN and CDR2 SYDVKM. The CDR3 is CGASRDYGYTF. CDR3 DNA: TGTGGTGCCTCGCGGGACTATGGCTACACCTTC.

V usage is TRBV29-1 and J usage is TRBJ1-1; D might be TRBD1 (5 bases). Germline-derived CDR1 and CDR2 are SQVTM and ANQGSEA. With 7 bases removed from V and 0 bases from J, the gap between germline ends came to 6 bases. The CDR3 is 11 residues long. CDR3 bases: TGCAGCGCCAGGGTGAACACTGAAGCTTTCTTT. Translating gives CSARVNTEAFF.

The chain couples TRBV5-5 to TRBJ1-4; 8 bases are a match to TRBD1. V shed 2 bases and J 0 bases; nucleotides not matched to a gene: 0. Germline V gives CDR1 SGHKS, CDR2 YYEKEE (reference sequence). This CDR3 contains 15 residues. This chain's CDR3 is CASSLQGATNEKLFF. The CDR3 nucleotides are TGTGCCAGCAGCTTACAGGGGGCAACTAATGAAAAACTGTTTTTT.

The chain has TRBV28 and TRBJ1-2, with D possibly matching TRBD1 (5 bases). Trimming stripped 6 bases from V and 5 bases from J, with 10 bases between. CDR1 MDHEN and CDR2 SYDVKM come from the germline V gene. The CDR3 sequence is 12 residues long. CDR3 sequence: CASSPTEYGYTF. CDR3 coding DNA: TGTGCCAGCAGCCCGACAGAGTATGGCTACACCTTC.

This chain links TRBV10-2 with TRBJ1-5; D remains ambiguous. This CDR3 is built from 13 residues. Trimming stripped 2 bases from V and 5 bases from J, with 7 bases between. CDR1 is WSHSY, CDR2 SAAADI, per germline. The CDR3 DNA reads as TGCGCCAGCAGTGAGAACAGTTATCAGCCCCAGCATTTT. Its translation: CASSENSYQPQHF.

The chain joins TRBV28 to TRBJ1-6; D call uncertain. The V end was cut by 3 bases, the J end by 2 bases, with 11 bases between. Germline CDR1 reads MDHEN; CDR2 reads SYDVKM. CDR3 length: 16 residues. The DNA of the CDR3 is TGTGCCAGCAGTTTGCACCGAAGGACCTATAATTCACCCCTCCACTTT. This encodes CASSLHRRTYNSPLHF.

The chain joins TRBV10-3 to TRBJ2-4; tentative D call: TRBD1 (5 bases). The CDR3 runs to 15 residues. The germline V gene has CDR1 ENHRY and CDR2 SYGVKD. Trimming stripped 3 bases from V and 7 bases from J, with 16 bases between. The CDR3 nucleotides are TGTGCCATCAGTGAAAATGGGGCCCTAGGGAACATTCAGTACTTC. Its protein is CAISENGALGNIQYF.

The J gene is TRBJ2-7, the V gene TRBV19; D unresolved. This CDR3 spans 13 amino acids. Trimming pared 2 bases from V and 2 bases from J, leaving 7 bases between. Germline-derived CDR1 and CDR2 are LNHDA and SQIVND (reference sequence). The CDR3, as DNA: TGTGCCAGTAGTATAAGCCGGACCTACGAGCAGTACTTC. Amino acids: CASSISRTYEQYF.

The chain joins TRBV12-5 to TRBJ2-2, with D possibly TRBD1 on 6 matching bases. Germline values: CDR1 LGHNT, CDR2 FRNRAP. CDR3 size: 13 residues. The CDR3 DNA reads as TGTGCCCCCGGGCAGGGGCCCACCGGGGAGCTGTTTTTT. As protein: CAPGQGPTGELFF.

V and J are TRBV19 and TRBJ2-1; D is ambiguous. CDR3 size: 11 residues. V shed 8 bases and J shed 4 bases, with 6 bases lying between them. Germline values: CDR1 LNHDA, CDR2 SQIVND (reference sequence). The CDR3 sequence is CASLHYNEQFF. In DNA, the CDR3 is TGTGCCAGTCTTCATTACAATGAGCAGTTCTTC.

The chain joins TRBV7-9 to TRBJ1-1, with a weak D call TRBD1 (5 bases). V was trimmed by 2 bases and J by 5 bases, leaving 12 bases between them. CDR1 and CDR2 (germline): SEHNR, FQNEAQ (reference sequence). The CDR3 is 14 amino acids. In DNA, the CDR3 is TGTGCCAGCAGCTTAAAGGGGCCGGGGACTGAAGCTTTCTTT. Its protein product is CASSLKGPGTEAFF.

This clone is a singleton in its sample. J is TRBJ2-7 and V is TRBV3-1 (or the pseudogene TRBV3-2); 9 nucleotides match TRBD2. Germline V gene lookup returns CDR1 LGHDT and CDR2 YNNKEL (reference sequence). This CDR3 spans 19 amino acids. With V trimmed by 1 base and J by 4 bases, 17 bases remained unmatched. The CDR3 sequence is CASSQVEGAWTSEPYEQYF. CDR3 bases: TGTGCCAGCAGCCAAGTGGAAGGGGCGTGGACTAGCGAGCCATACGAGCAGTACTTC.

The chain links TRBV18 to TRBJ2-3; D remains unclear. The V and J ends lost 2 bases and 4 bases respectively, with 10 bases between them. Germline loops: CDR1 KGHSH, CDR2 LQKENI. CDR3 length equals 14 residues. For the CDR3, the DNA is TGTGCCAGCTCACCATTGGAGCCCGCAGATACGCAGTATTTT. It translates to CASSPLEPADTQYF.

This clone was recorded many times. The rearrangement links TRBV3-1 (or the pseudogene TRBV3-2) to TRBJ2-7; 7 bases align to TRBD2. Germline V lookup: CDR1 LGHDT, CDR2 YNNKEL (reference sequence). This CDR3 region has 21 residues. Unmatched junction bases numbered 26, after V lost 1 base and J lost 5 bases. CDR3 region: CASSQAFSRPAIRGGRHEQYF. The DNA of the CDR3 is TGTGCCAGCAGCCAAGCGTTTAGCCGGCCGGCCATCCGTGGCGGGAGACACGAGCAGTACTTC.

CDR3 in amino acids: CASSLLAEGEDTQYF. Written as DNA, the CDR3 is TGTGCCAGCAGCTTACTGGCGGAGGGAGAAGATACGCAGTATTTT. The rearrangement uses TRBV11-2 and TRBJ2-3; perhaps TRBD2 as D (6 bases). The length of the CDR3 is 15 residues. Germline CDR1 is SGHAT and CDR2 is FQNNGV. V lost 2 bases and J lost 5, with 14 bases in between.

This clone was seen a single time. The rearrangement joins TRBV27 to TRBJ2-2, with a possible D match to TRBD2 (6 bases). The germline V and J ends were trimmed by 3 bases and 6 bases, with 11 bases remaining between them. The length of the CDR3 is 14 residues. CDR1 is MNHEY, CDR2 SMNVEV, per germline (reference sequence). The CDR3 region is CASSFLGGAGELFF. CDR3 sequence (DNA): TGTGCCAGCAGTTTCCTAGGAGGGGCCGGGGAGCTGTTTTTT.

This clone occurred once. The chain has TRBV28 and TRBJ2-4; TRBD2 might be the D (5 bases). This CDR3 has 15 residues. V was cut by 3 bases and J by 0 bases, with 9 bases left in between. Germline assignment: CDR1 MDHEN and CDR2 SYDVKM. The CDR3 DNA reads as TGTGCCAGCAGTTTCCGTGGACTAGCCAAAAACATTCAGTACTTC. Translation gives CASSFRGLAKNIQYF.